This TCR beta chain emerged from a study of blood T cell repertoires in COVID-19. Study details: Sites across the United States, Italy and Spain contributed samples from acute and convalescent COVID-19.

Under the authors' procedure: Amplification of reference gene primers was used by the study to estimate nucleated cell counts. The method was immunoSEQ multiplex PCR; TCRdb's version includes in-frame clones alone and lacks a portion of them. V, J and clone size reflect that table, while D and trimming were determined from the DNA. The sample holds approximately 30,000 clones, roughly 76% seen once. V was trimmed by 5 bases and J by 2 bases, leaving 17 bases between them. Germline V lookup: CDR1 SGHNT, CDR2 YENEEA. The CDR3 totals 16 residues. Specimen: peripheral blood. The V call is TRBV11-3, the J call TRBJ2-3; D is perhaps TRBD1 (6 bases). The receptor comes from a man between 65 and 85 years old with acute or convalescent COVID-19. The CDR3 DNA is TGTGCCAGCAGCCCAGGGACAAATCTTCTCACAGATACGCAGTATTTT. This codes for CASSPGTNLLTDTQYF.